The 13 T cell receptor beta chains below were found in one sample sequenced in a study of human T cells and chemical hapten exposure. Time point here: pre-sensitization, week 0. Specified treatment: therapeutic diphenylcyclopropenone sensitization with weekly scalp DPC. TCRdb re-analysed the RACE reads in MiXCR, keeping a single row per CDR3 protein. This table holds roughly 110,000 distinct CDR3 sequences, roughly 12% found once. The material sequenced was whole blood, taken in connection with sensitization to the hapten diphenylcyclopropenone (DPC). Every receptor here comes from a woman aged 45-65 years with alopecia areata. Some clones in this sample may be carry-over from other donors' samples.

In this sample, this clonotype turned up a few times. The CDR3: CASREDSRYEKLFF. The CDR3 DNA follows: TGTGCCAGCCGAGAGGACTCACGTTATGAAAAACTGTTTTTT. This chain links TRBV2 with TRBJ1-4; D call uncertain. Germline V gene data show CDR1 as SNHLY and CDR2 as FYNNEI. The CDR3 totals 14 residues. V dropped 8 bases and J dropped 6 bases, with 16 bases sitting between them.

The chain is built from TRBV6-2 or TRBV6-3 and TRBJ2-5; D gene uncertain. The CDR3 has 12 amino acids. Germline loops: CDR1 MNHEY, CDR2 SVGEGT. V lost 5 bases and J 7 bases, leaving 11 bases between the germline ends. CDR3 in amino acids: CASSPSARTQYF. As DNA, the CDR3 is TGTGCCAGCAGTCCTTCCGCCAGGACCCAGTACTTC.

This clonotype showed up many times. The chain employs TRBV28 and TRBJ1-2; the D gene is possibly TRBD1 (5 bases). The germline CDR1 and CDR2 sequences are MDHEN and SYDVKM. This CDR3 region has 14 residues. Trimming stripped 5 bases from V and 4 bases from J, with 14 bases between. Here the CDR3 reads CASSLPQGGYGYTF. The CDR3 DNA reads TGTGCCAGCAGTCTCCCCCAGGGCGGCTATGGCTACACCTTC.

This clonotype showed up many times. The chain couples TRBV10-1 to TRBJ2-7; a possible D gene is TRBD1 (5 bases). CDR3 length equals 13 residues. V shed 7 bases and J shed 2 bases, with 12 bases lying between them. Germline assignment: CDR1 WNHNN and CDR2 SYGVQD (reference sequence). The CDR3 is CASTAGPTYEQYF. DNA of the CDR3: TGCGCCAGCACCGCAGGGCCGACCTACGAGCAGTACTTC.

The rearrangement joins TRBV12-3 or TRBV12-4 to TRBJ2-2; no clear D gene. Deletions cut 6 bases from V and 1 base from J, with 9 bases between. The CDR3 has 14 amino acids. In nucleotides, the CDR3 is TGTGCCAGCAGAACCGACGGGAACACCGGGGAGCTGTTTTTT. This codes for CASRTDGNTGELFF.

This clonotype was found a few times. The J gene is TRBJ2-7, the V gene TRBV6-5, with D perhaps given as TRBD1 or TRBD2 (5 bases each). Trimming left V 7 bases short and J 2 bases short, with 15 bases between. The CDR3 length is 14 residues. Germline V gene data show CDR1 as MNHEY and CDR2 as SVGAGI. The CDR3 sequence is CASNDRLRTYEQYF. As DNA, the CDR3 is TGTGCCAGCAACGACAGACTAAGGACCTACGAGCAGTACTTC.

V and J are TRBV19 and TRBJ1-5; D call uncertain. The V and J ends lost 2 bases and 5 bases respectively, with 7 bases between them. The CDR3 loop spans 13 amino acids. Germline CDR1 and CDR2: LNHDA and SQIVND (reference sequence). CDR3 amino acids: CASSILEYQPQHF. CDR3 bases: TGTGCCAGTAGTATATTAGAGTATCAGCCCCAGCATTTT.

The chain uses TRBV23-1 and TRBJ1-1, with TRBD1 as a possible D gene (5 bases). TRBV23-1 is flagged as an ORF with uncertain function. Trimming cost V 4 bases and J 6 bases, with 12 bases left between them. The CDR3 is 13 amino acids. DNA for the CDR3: TGCGCCAGCAGTCCTCCAGGGAAGTCTGAAGCTTTCTTT. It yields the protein CASSPPGKSEAFF.

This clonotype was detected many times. CDR3 sequence (DNA): TGTGCCAGCAGCTTAGCGGAAGCGGTAGAGACCTACAATGAGCAGTTCTTC. Amino acids: CASSLAEAVETYNEQFF. The chain joins TRBV7-6 to TRBJ2-1; perhaps TRBD2 as D (5 bases). Trimming removed 0 bases from V and 2 bases from J, with 14 bases in between. The CDR3 length is 17 residues. Germline V gene lookup returns CDR1 SGHVS and CDR2 FNYEAQ.

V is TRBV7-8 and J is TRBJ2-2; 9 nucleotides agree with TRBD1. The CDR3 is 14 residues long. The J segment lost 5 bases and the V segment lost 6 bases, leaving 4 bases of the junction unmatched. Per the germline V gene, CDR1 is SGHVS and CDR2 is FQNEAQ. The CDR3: CASRTGGKTGELFF. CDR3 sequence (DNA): TGTGCCAGCAGAACAGGGGGCAAGACCGGGGAGCTGTTTTTT.

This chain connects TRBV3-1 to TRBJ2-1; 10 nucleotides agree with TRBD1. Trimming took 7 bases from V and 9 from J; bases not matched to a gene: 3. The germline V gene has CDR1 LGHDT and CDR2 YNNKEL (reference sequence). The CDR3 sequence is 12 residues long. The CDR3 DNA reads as TGTGCCAGCAAGACAGGGGGCAGTGAGCAGTTCTTC. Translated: CASKTGGSEQFF.

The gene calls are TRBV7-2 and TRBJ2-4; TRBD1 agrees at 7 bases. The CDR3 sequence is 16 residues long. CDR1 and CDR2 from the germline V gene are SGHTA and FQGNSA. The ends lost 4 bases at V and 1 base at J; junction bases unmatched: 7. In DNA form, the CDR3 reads TGTGCCAGCAGCTCGGGACAGCTAATGGCCAAAAACATTCAGTACTTC. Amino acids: CASSSGQLMAKNIQYF. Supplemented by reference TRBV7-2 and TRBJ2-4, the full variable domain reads GAGVSQSPSNKVTEKGKDVELRCDPISGHTALYWYRQSLGQGLEFLIYFQGNSAPDKSGLPSDRFSAERTGGSVSTLTIQRTQQEDSAVYLCASSSGQLMAKNIQYFGAGTRLSVL.

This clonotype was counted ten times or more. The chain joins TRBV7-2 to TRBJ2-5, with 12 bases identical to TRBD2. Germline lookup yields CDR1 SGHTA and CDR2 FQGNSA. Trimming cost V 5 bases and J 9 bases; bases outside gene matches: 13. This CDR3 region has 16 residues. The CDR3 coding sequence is TGTGCCAGCAGCCGACTAGCGGGGGAGGTGCGGTATGCCCAGTACTTC. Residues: CASSRLAGEVRYAQYF.